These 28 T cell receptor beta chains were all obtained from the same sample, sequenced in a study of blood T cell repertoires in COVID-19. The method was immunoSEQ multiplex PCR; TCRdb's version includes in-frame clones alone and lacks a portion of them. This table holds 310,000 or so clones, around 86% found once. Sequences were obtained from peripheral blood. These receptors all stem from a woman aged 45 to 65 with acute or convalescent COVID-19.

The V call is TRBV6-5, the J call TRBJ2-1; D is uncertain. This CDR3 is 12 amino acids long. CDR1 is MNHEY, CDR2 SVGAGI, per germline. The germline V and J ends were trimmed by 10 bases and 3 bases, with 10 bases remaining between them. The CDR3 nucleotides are TGTGCCACCTGGGCCAGCTACAATGAGCAGTTCTTC. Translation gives CATWASYNEQFF.

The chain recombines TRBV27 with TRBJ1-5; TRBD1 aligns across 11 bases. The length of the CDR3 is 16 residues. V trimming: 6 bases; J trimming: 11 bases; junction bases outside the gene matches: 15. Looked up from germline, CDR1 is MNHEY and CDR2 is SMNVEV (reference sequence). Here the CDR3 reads CASRSPGTGGNGAQHF. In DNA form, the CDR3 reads TGTGCCAGCAGGAGTCCCGGGACAGGGGGAAACGGGGCCCAGCATTTT.

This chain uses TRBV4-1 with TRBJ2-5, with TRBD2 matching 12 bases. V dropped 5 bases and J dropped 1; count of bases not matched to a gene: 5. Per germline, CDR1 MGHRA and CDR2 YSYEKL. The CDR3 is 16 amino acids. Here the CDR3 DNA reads TGCGCCAGCAGCTTACGGACTAGCGGGGCCCAAGAGACCCAGTACTTC. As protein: CASSLRTSGAQETQYF.

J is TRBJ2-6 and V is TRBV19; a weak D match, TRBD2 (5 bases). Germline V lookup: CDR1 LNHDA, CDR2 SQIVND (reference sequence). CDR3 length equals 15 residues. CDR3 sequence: CAARRVSSGANVLTF. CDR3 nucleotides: TGTGCAGCTCGGCGGGTTAGCTCTGGGGCCAACGTCCTGACTTTC.

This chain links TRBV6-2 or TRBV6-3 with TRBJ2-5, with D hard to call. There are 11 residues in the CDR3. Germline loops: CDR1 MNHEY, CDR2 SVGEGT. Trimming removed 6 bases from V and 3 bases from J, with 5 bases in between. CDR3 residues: CASSIKETQYF. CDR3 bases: TGTGCCAGCAGCATAAAAGAGACCCAGTACTTC.

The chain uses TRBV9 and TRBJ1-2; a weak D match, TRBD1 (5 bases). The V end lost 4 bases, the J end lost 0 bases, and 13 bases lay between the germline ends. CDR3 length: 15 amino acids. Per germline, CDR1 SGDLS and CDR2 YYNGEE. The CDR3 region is CASSLGGRTNYGYTF. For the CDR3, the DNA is TGTGCCAGCAGCCTCGGGGGGAGGACTAACTATGGCTACACCTTC.

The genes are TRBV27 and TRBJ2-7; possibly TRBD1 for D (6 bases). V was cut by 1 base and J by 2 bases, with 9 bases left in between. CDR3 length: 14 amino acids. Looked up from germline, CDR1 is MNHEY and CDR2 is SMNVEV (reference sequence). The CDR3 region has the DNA TGTGCCAGCAGTTTATTGGGGGCGCCCTACGAGCAGTACTTC. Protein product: CASSLLGAPYEQYF.

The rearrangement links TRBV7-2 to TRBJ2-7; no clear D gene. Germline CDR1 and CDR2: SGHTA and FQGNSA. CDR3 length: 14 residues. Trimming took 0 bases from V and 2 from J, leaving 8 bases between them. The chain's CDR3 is CASSLATRAYEQYF. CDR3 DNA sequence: TGTGCCAGCAGCTTAGCTACACGGGCCTACGAGCAGTACTTC.

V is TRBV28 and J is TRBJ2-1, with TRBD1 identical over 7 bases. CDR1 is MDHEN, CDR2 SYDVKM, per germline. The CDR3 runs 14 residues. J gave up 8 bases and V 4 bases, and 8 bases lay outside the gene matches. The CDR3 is CASSSQGVLDEQFF. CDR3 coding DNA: TGTGCCAGCAGTTCGCAGGGGGTATTGGATGAGCAGTTCTTC.

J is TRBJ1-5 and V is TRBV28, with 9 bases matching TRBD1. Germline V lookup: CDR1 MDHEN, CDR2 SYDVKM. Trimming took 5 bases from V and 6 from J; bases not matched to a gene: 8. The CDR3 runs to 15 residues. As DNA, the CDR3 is TGTGCCAGCAGTAGCCCGGGACAGGGAGGTCAGCCCCAGCATTTT. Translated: CASSSPGQGGQPQHF.

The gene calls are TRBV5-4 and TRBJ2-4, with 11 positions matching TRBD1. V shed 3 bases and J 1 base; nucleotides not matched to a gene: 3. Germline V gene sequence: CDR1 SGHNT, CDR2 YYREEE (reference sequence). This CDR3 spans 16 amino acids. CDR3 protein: CASSSGQGAAKNIQYF. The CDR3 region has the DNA TGTGCCAGCAGCTCAGGACAGGGGGCTGCCAAAAACATTCAGTACTTC.

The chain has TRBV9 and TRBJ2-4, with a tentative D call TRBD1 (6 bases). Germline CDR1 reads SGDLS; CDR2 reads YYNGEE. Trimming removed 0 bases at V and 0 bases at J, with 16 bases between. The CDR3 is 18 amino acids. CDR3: CASSVAPIRGLAKNIQYF. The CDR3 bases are TGTGCCAGCAGCGTAGCCCCCATCAGGGGTCTAGCCAAAAACATTCAGTACTTC. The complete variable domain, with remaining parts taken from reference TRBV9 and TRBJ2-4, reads DSGVTQTPKHLITATGQRVTLRCSPRSGDLSVYWYQQSLDQGLQFLIQYYNGEERAKGNILERFSAQQFPDLHSELNLSSLELGDSALYFCASSVAPIRGLAKNIQYFGAGTRLSVL.

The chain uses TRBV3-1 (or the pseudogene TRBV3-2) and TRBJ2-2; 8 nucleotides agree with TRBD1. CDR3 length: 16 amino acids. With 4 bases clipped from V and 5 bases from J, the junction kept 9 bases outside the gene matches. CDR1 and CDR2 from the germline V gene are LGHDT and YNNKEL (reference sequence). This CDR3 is CASSPPGTGLTGELFF. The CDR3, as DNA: TGTGCCAGCAGCCCACCCGGGACAGGTTTAACCGGGGAGCTGTTTTTT.

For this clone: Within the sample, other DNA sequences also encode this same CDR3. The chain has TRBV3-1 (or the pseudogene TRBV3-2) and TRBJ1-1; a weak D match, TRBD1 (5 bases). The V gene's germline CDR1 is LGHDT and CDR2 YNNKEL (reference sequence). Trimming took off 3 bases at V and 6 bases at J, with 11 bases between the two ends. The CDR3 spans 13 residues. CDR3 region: CASSQGGTAEAFF. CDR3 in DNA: TGTGCCAGCAGCCAGGGAGGGACGGCTGAAGCTTTCTTT.

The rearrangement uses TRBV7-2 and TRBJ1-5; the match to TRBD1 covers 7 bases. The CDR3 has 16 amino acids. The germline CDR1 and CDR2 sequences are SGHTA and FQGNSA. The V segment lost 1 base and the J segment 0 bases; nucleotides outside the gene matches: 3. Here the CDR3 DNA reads TGTGCCAGCAGCTTAGAAGGGGGCTATAGCAATCAGCCCCAGCATTTT. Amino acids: CASSLEGGYSNQPQHF. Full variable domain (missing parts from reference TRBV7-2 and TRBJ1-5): GAGVSQSPSNKVTEKGKDVELRCDPISGHTALYWYRQSLGQGLEFLIYFQGNSAPDKSGLPSDRFSAERTGGSVSTLTIQRTQQEDSAVYLCASSLEGGYSNQPQHFGDGTRLSIL.

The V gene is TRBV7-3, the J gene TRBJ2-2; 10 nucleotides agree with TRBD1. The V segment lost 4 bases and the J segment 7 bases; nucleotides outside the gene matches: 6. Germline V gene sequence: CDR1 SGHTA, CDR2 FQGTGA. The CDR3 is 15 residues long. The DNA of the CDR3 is TGTGCCAGCAGCTCGGGGACAGGGGCGGTCGGGGAGCTGTTTTTT. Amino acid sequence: CASSSGTGAVGELFF.

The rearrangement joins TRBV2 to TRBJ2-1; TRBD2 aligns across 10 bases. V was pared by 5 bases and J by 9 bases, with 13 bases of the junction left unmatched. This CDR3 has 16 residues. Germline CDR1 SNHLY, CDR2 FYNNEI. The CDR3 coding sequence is TGTGCCAGCAGTCTTAGGCGGACTAGCGGAGAAGGTGAGCAGTTCTTC. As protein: CASSLRRTSGEGEQFF.

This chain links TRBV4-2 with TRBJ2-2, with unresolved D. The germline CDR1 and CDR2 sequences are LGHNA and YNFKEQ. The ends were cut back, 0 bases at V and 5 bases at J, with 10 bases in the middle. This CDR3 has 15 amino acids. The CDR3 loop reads CASSQEFTLTGELFF. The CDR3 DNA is TGTGCCAGCAGCCAAGAATTTACTCTAACCGGGGAGCTGTTTTTT.

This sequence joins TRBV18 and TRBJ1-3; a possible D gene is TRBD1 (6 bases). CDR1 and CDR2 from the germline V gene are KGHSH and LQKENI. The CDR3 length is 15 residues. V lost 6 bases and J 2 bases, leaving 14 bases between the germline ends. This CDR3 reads CASSFTQGAGNTIYF. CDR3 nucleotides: TGTGCCAGCTCGTTCACACAGGGAGCTGGAAACACCATATATTTT.

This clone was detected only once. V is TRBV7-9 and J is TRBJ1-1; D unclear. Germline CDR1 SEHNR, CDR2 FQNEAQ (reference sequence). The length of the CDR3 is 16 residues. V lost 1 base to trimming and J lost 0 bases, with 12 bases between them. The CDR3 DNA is TGTGCCAGCAGCTTAGGTCAGGCAGGCATGAACACTGAAGCTTTCTTT. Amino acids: CASSLGQAGMNTEAFF.

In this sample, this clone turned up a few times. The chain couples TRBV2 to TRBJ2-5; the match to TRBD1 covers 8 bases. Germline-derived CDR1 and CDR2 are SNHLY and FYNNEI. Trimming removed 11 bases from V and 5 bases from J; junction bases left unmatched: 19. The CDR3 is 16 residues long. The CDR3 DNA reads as TGTGCCCGGAGTTGGGGGGAGGACAGGGATCCGGAGACCCAGTACTTC. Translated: CARSWGEDRDPETQYF. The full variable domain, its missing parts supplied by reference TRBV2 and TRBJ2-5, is EPEVTQTPSHQVTQMGQEVILRCVPISNHLYFYWYRQILGQKVEFLVSFYNNEISEKSEIFDDQFSVERPDGSNFTLKIRSTKLEDSAMYFCARSWGEDRDPETQYFGPGTRLLVL.

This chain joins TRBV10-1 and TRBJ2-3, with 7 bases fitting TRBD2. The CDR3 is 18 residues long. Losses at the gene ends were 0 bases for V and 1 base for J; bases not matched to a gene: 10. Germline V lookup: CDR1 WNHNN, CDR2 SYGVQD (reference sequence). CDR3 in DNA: TGCGCCAGCAGTGAGTCGTGCCTAGCGGCTAGTTGCACAGATACGCAGTATTTT. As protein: CASSESCLAASCTDTQYF.

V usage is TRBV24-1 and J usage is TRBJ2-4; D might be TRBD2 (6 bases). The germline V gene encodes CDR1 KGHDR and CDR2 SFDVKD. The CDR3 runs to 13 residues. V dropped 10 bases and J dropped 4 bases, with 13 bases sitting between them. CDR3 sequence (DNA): TGTGCCACTGAAATGGCGGGGAAAAACATTCAGTACTTC. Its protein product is CATEMAGKNIQYF.

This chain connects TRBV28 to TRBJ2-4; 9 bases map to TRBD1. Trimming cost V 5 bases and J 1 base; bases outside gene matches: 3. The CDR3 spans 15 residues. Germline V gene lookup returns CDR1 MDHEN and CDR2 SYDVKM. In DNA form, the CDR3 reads TGTGCCAGCAGTCCACAGGGGGCGGCCAAAAACATTCAGTACTTC. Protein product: CASSPQGAAKNIQYF. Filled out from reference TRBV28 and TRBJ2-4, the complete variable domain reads DVKVTQSSRYLVKRTGEKVFLECVQDMDHENMFWYRQDPGLGLRLIYFSYDVKMKEKGDIPEGYSVSREKKERFSLILESASTNQTSMYLCASSPQGAAKNIQYFGAGTRLSVL.

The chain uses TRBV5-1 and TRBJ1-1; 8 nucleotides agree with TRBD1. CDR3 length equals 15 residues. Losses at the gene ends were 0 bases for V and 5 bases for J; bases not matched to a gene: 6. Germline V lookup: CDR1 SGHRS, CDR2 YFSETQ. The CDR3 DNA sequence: TGCGCCAGCAGCTTGGTTCAGGGGGCGCTTACTGAAGCTTTCTTT. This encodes CASSLVQGALTEAFF.

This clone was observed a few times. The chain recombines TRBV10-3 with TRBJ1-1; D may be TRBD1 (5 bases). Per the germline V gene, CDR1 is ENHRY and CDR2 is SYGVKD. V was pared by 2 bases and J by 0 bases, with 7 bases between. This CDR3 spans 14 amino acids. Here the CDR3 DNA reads TGTGCCATCAGTGAGCAGGGAATGAACACTGAAGCTTTCTTT. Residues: CAISEQGMNTEAFF.

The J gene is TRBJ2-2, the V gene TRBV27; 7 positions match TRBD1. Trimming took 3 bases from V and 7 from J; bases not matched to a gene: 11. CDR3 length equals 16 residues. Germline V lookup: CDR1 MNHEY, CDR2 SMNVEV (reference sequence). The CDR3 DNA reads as TGTGCCAGCAGTTTGAGGGCAGGGGGAATACTCGGGGAGCTGTTTTTT. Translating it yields CASSLRAGGILGELFF.

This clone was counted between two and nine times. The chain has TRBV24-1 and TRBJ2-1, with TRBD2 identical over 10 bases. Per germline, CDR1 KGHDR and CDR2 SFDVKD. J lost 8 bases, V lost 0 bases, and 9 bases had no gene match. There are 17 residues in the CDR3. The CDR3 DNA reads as TGTGCCACCAGTGATTTGGTTTCAGCGGGAGGGATGGATGAGCAGTTCTTC. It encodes CATSDLVSAGGMDEQFF.